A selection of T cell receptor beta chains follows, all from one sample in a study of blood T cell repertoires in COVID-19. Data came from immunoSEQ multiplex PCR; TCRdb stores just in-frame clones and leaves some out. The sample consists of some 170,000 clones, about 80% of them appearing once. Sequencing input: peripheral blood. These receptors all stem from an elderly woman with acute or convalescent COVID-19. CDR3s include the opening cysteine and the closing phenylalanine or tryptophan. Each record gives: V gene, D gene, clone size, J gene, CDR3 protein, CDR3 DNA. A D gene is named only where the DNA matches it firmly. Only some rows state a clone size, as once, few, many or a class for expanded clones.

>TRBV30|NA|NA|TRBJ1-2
CAWSVAVLDGYTF
TGTGCCTGGAGTGTAGCGGTTTTAGATGGCTACACCTTC
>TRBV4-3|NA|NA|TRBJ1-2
CASSQVRGSSYGYTF
TGCGCCAGCAGCCAAGTTAGGGGATCGTCCTATGGCTACACCTTC
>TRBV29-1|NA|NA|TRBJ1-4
CSVGNSLHEKTFF
TGCAGCGTTGGCAACAGCCTACATGAAAAGACATTTTTT
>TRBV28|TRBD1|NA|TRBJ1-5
CASSSMDRRGNQPQHF
TGTGCCAGCAGTTCGATGGACAGGCGGGGCAATCAGCCCCAGCATTTT
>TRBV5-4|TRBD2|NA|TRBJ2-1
CASSLALLAGAQEQFF
TGTGCCAGCAGCTTGGCTCTCCTAGCGGGTGCCCAAGAGCAGTTCTTC
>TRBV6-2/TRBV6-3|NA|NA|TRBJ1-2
CASSQGGRTYGYTF
TGTGCCAGCAGTCAGGGAGGGAGGACCTATGGCTACACCTTC
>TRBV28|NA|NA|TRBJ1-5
CASSPVTGQPQHF
TGTGCCAGCAGTCCCGTAACAGGGCAGCCCCAGCATTTT
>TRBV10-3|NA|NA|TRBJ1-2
CAISESGLYGYTF
TGTGCCATCAGTGAGTCGGGGCTCTATGGCTACACCTTC
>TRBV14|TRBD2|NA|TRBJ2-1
CASSQGSGSWNEQFF
TGTGCCAGCAGCCAAGGCAGCGGGAGTTGGAATGAGCAGTTCTTC
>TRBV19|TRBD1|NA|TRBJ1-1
CASSLTGVRVQTEAFF
TGTGCCAGTAGCCTCACAGGGGTTCGAGTCCAAACTGAAGCTTTCTTT
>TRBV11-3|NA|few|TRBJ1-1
CASSLARNTEAFF
TGTGCCAGCAGCTTAGCTAGGAACACTGAAGCTTTCTTT
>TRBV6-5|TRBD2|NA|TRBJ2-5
CASSSGLAGQETQYF
TGTGCCAGCAGTTCGGGACTAGCGGGACAAGAGACCCAGTACTTC
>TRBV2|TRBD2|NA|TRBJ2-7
CASSPLAGVTYEQYF
TGTGCCAGCAGCCCCCTAGCGGGGGTGACCTACGAGCAGTACTTC
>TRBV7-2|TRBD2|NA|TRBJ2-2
CASSPRTSGNTGELFF
TGTGCCAGCAGCCCCCGGACTAGCGGTAACACCGGGGAGCTGTTTTTT
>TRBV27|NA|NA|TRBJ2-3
CASSLNGEQDTQYF
TGTGCCAGCAGTTTAAATGGAGAGCAAGATACGCAGTATTTT
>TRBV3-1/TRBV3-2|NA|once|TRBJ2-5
CASSHRRETQYF
TGTGCCAGCAGCCATAGGAGAGAGACCCAGTACTTC
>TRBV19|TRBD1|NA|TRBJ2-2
CASSTQTGAGELFF
TGTGCCAGTAGTACTCAAACAGGGGCCGGGGAGCTGTTTTTT
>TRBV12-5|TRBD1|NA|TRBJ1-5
CASGLLRQGGNQPQHF
TGTGCTAGTGGTTTGCTACGACAGGGGGGTAATCAGCCCCAGCATTTT
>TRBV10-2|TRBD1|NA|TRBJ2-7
CASSHLTGTYEQYF
TGCGCCAGCAGTCACCTGACAGGGACCTACGAGCAGTACTTC
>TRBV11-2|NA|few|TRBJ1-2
CASSLEEGTPRGYTF
TGTGCCAGCAGCTTAGAAGAGGGAACCCCCCGTGGCTACACCTTC
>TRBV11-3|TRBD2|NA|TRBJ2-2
CASSRRGVNGVTGELFF
TGTGCCAGCAGCCGCCGGGGGGTGAATGGGGTCACCGGGGAGCTGTTTTTT
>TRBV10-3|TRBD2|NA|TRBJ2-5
CAISGLAGAETQYF
TGTGCCATCAGTGGACTAGCGGGAGCGGAGACCCAGTACTTC
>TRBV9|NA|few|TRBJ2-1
CASSPTEGRRFSYNEQFF
TGTGCCAGCAGCCCGACGGAGGGCCGCCGATTTTCCTACAATGAGCAGTTCTTC
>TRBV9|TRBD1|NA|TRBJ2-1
CASSVSGQGEEQFF
TGTGCCAGCAGCGTATCGGGACAGGGTGAGGAGCAGTTCTTC
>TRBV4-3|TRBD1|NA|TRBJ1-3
CASSPGGQPGGGNTIYF
TGCGCCAGCAGCCCCGGTGGACAGCCAGGGGGAGGAAACACCATATATTTT
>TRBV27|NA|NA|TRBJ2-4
CATSALGVAKNIQYF
TGTGCCACCTCGGCTCTAGGGGTAGCCAAAAACATTCAGTACTTC
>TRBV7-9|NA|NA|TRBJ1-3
CASSWEGTGNTIYF
TGTGCCAGCAGCTGGGAGGGAACTGGAAACACCATATATTTT
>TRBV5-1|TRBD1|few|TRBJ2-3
CASRTGQGADTQYF
TGCGCCAGCAGAACCGGACAGGGAGCAGATACGCAGTATTTT
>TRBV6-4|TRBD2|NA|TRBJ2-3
CASSPGGRWADTQYF
TGTGCCAGCAGCCCAGGCGGGAGGTGGGCAGATACGCAGTATTTT
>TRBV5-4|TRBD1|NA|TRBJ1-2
CASSLGQGEYYGYTF
TGTGCCAGCAGCTTGGGACAGGGGGAATACTATGGCTACACCTTC
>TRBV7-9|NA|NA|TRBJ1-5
CASSPNGQYNQPQHF
TGTGCCAGCAGCCCTAACGGACAGTACAATCAGCCCCAGCATTTT
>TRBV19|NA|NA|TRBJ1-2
CASNGGHGYTF
TGTGCCAGTAACGGAGGTCATGGCTACACCTTC
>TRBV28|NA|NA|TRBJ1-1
CASIGTTNTEAFF
TGTGCCAGCATTGGGACAACGAACACTGAAGCTTTCTTT
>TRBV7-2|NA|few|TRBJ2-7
CASSLWSVSSYEQYF
TGTGCCAGCAGCTTATGGTCTGTGAGCTCCTACGAGCAGTACTTC
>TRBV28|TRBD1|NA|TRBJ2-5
CASSWPLRQGQKETQYF
TGTGCCAGCAGTTGGCCCCTCCGACAGGGCCAAAAAGAGACCCAGTACTTC
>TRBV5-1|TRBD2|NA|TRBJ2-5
CASSLAGGETQYF
TGCGCCAGCAGCTTGGCCGGGGGGGAGACCCAGTACTTC
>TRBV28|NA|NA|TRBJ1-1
CASSVGQTQGYTEAFF
TGTGCCAGCAGCGTAGGGCAGACGCAGGGGTACACTGAAGCTTTCTTT
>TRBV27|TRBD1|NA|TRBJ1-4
CASSLVPRTGVEKLFF
TGTGCCAGCAGTTTAGTCCCTAGGACAGGGGTTGAAAAACTGTTTTTT
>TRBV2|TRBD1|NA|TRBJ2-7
CASSLGTGGGLVGEQYF
TGTGCCAGCAGTTTGGGGACAGGGGGTGGATTGGTGGGCGAGCAGTACTTC
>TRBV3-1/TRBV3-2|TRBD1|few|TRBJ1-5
CASSLGQGASNQPQHF
TGTGCCAGCAGCCTCGGACAGGGGGCCAGCAATCAGCCCCAGCATTTT
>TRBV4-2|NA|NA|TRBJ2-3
CASSQDPGVATDTQYF
TGTGCCAGCAGCCAAGATCCGGGGGTGGCCACAGATACGCAGTATTTT
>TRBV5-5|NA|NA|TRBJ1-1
CASSLVGNSLNTEAFF
TGTGCCAGCAGCTTGGTCGGGAACAGCTTAAACACTGAAGCTTTCTTT
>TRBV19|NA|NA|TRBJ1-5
CASSIMGATNQPQHF
TGTGCCAGTAGTATTATGGGGGCGACCAATCAGCCCCAGCATTTT
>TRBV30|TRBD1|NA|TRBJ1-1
CAWAGTENTEAFF
TGTGCCTGGGCCGGGACAGAAAACACTGAAGCTTTCTTT
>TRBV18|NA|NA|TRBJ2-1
CASSPVTSTYNEQFF
TGTGCCAGCTCACCGGTGACAAGCACCTACAATGAGCAGTTCTTC
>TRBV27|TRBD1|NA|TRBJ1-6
CASSLTGVGINNSPLHF
TGTGCCAGCAGTTTGACAGGGGTTGGAATCAATAATTCACCCCTCCACTTT
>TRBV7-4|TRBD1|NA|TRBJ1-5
CASSLVRGRKIPQHF
TGTGCCAGCAGCTTAGTGAGGGGGCGTAAAATACCCCAGCATTTT
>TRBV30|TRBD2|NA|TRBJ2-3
CAWSEGLAGNTDTQYF
TGTGCCTGGAGTGAAGGGCTAGCGGGGAACACAGATACGCAGTATTTT
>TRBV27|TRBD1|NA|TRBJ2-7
CASSFRDRVYEQYF
TGTGCCAGCAGTTTCCGGGACAGGGTCTACGAGCAGTACTTC
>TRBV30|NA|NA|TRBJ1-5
CAWSVSQSNQPQHF
TGTGCCTGGAGTGTTAGCCAGAGCAATCAGCCCCAGCATTTT
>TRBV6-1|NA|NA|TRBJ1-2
CASSERGYGYTF
TGTGCCAGCAGTGAAAGAGGGTATGGCTACACCTTC
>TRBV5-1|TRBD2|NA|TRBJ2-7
CASSPGLAGGPFYEQYF
TGCGCCAGCAGCCCCGGACTAGCGGGGGGCCCTTTCTACGAGCAGTACTTC
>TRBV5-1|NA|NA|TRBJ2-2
CASSWTQGNTGELFF
TGCGCCAGCAGCTGGACGCAGGGGAACACCGGGGAGCTGTTTTTT
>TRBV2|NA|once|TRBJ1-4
CASSERGDATNEKLFF
TGTGCCAGCAGTGAACGGGGGGACGCAACTAATGAAAAACTGTTTTTT
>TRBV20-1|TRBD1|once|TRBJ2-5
CSASTGVQETQYF
TGCAGTGCTAGTACAGGGGTCCAAGAGACCCAGTACTTC
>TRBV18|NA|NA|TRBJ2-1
CASSPPQDNEQFF
TGTGCCAGCTCACCACCCCAGGACAATGAGCAGTTCTTC
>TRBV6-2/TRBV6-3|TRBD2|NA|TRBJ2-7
CASSLLAGVAEQYF
TGTGCCAGCAGTCTACTAGCGGGAGTTGCCGAGCAGTACTTC
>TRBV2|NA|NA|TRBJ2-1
CASSERGMSYNEQFF
TGTGCCAGCAGTGAACGGGGGATGTCCTACAATGAGCAGTTCTTC
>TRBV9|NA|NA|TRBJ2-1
CASSVSGGVNIYNEQFF
TGTGCCAGCAGCGTATCTGGAGGGGTCAATATCTACAATGAGCAGTTCTTC